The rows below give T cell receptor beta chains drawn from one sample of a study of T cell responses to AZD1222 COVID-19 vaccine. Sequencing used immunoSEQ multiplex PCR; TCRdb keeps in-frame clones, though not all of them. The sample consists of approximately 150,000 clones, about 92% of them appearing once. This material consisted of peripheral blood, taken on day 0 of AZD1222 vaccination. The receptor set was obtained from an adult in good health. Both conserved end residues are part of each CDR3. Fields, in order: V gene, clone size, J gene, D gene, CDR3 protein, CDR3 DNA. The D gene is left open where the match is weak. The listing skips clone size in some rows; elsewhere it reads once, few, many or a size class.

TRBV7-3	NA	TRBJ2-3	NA	CASSPRPDSGDTQYF	TGTGCCAGCAGCCCCAGGCCGGATAGCGGAGATACGCAGTATTTT
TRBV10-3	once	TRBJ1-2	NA	CAIRGQDNDGYTF	TGTGCCATCAGGGGTCAGGATAATGATGGCTACACCTTC
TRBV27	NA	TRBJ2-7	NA	CASSSRLQGHEQYF	TGTGCCAGCAGTTCACGTCTGCAGGGACACGAGCAGTACTTC
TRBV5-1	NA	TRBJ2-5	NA	CASSATGLETQYF	TGCGCCAGCAGCGCTACAGGGTTAGAGACCCAGTACTTC
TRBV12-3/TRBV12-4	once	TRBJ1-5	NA	CASSSGTDQPQHF	TGTGCCAGCAGTTCAGGGACGGATCAGCCCCAGCATTTT
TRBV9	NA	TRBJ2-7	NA	CASSVGDGVGEQYF	TGTGCCAGCAGCGTAGGGGACGGGGTTGGAGAGCAGTACTTC
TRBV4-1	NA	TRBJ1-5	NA	CASSQVVGGENQPQHF	TGCGCCAGCAGCCAAGTCGTGGGTGGCGAAAATCAGCCCCAGCATTTT
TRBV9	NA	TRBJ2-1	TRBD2	CASSVRASPGLDNYNEQFF	TGTGCCAGCAGCGTTAGGGCAAGCCCGGGACTAGACAATTACAATGAGCAGTTCTTC
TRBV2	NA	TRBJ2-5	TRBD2	CASSVVAGGETQYF	TGTGCCAGCAGTGTGGTCGCGGGGGGTGAGACCCAGTACTTC
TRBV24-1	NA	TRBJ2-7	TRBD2	CATSEQSGTSVYEQYF	TGTGCCACCAGTGAGCAATCCGGAACTAGCGTGTACGAGCAGTACTTC
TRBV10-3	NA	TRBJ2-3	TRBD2	CAISESGGGNTDTQYF	TGTGCCATCAGTGAGTCGGGCGGGGGGAACACAGATACGCAGTATTTT
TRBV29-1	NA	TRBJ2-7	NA	CGAGTPYEQYF	TGCGGGGCAGGGACCCCCTACGAGCAGTACTTC
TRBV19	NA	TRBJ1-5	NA	CASSISGTPWDPQHF	TGTGCCAGTAGTATCTCAGGGACTCCTTGGGACCCCCAGCATTTT
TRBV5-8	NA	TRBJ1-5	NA	CASSLEIYQPQHF	TGTGCCAGCAGCTTGGAAATATACCAGCCCCAGCATTTT
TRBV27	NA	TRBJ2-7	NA	CASRLTHDTPLSYEQYF	TGTGCCAGCAGACTTACACACGACACCCCTTTATCCTACGAGCAGTACTTC
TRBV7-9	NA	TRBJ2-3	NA	CAARQSVTDTQYF	TGTGCCGCCAGACAGAGCGTCACAGATACGCAGTATTTT
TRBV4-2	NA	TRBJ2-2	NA	CASSQGGKITGELFF	TGTGCCAGCAGCCAAGGTGGGAAGATCACCGGGGAGCTGTTTTTT
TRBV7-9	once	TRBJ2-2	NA	CASSPGVGGYTGELFF	TGTGCCAGCAGCCCCGGGGTGGGGGGCTACACCGGGGAGCTGTTTTTT
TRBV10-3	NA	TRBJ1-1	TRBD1	CATRTGVFTEAFF	TGTGCCACCCGGACAGGGGTTTTCACTGAAGCTTTCTTT
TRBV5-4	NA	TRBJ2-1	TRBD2	CASSPDLAGGRNEQFF	TGTGCCAGCAGCCCAGACTTAGCGGGAGGGCGTAATGAGCAGTTCTTC
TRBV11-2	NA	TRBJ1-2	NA	CASSLGGQGVNYGYTF	TGTGCCAGCAGCTTAGGCGGCCAGGGCGTTAACTATGGCTACACCTTC
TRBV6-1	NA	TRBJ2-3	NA	CASSEVAAATQYF	TGTGCCAGCAGTGAAGTAGCAGCAGCTACGCAGTATTTT
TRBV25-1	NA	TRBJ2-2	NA	CASSESRTYTGELFF	TGTGCCAGCAGTGAATCTAGGACCTACACCGGGGAGCTGTTTTTT
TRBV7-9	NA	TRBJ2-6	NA	CASSLDPPSGANVLTF	TGTGCCAGCAGCTTAGATCCCCCTTCGGGGGCCAACGTCCTGACTTTC
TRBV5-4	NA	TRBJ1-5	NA	CASSFPGPDQPQHF	TGTGCCAGCAGCTTTCCAGGCCCGGACCAGCCCCAGCATTTT
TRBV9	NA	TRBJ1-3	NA	CASSVQGHSGNTIYF	TGTGCCAGCAGCGTCCAGGGGCACTCTGGAAACACCATATATTTT
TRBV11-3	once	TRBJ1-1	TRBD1	CASSPQTGTGGRGTEAFF	TGTGCCAGCAGCCCCCAAACCGGGACAGGGGGCCGGGGGACTGAAGCTTTCTTT
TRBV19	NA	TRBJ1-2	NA	CASSIRDHRGYTF	TGTGCCAGTAGTATAAGGGACCACCGGGGCTACACCTTC
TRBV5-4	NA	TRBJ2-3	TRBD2	CASRRTSGSTDTQYF	TGTGCCAGCAGGAGGACTAGCGGGAGCACAGATACGCAGTATTTT
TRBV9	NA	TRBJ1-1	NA	CASSVEGGGTEAFF	TGTGCCAGCAGCGTAGAAGGGGGTGGGACTGAAGCTTTCTTT
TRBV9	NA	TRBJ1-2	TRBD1	CASSVRGQGVYGYTF	TGTGCCAGCAGCGTACGGGGACAGGGCGTCTATGGCTACACCTTC
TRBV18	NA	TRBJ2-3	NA	CASSPSGSTDTQYF	TGTGCCAGCTCACCTTCGGGGAGCACAGATACGCAGTATTTT
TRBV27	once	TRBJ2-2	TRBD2	CASSKSSGKGTGELFF	TGTGCCAGCAGTAAATCTAGCGGGAAGGGAACCGGGGAGCTGTTTTTT
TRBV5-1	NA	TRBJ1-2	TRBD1	CASSLTTGVGSYGYTF	TGCGCCAGCAGCTTAACGACAGGGGTGGGGTCTTATGGCTACACCTTC
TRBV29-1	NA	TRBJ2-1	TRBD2	CSLSSGSGAEQFF	TGCAGCCTGTCTAGCGGAAGCGGGGCTGAGCAGTTCTTC
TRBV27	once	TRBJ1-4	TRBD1	CASSTSPDRAYEKLFF	TGTGCCAGCAGCACCTCCCCTGACAGGGCTTATGAAAAACTGTTTTTT
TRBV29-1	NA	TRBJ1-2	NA	CSVWELVDGYTF	TGCAGCGTATGGGAATTGGTCGATGGCTACACCTTC
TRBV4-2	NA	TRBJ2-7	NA	CASSQGVGRTVWEQYF	TGTGCCAGCAGCCAAGGGGTCGGTCGGACAGTATGGGAGCAGTACTTC
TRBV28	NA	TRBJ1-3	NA	CASSPGHRSGNTIYF	TGTGCCAGCAGCCCGGGACACCGCTCTGGAAACACCATATATTTT
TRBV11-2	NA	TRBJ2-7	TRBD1	CASRRQGAISYEQYF	TGTGCCAGCAGGCGACAGGGGGCCATCTCCTACGAGCAGTACTTC
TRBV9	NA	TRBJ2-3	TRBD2	CASSPSAGRGGGTQYF	TGTGCCAGCAGCCCCTCGGCGGGGCGGGGGGGCGGTACGCAGTATTTT
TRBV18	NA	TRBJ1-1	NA	CASSPGQNTEAFF	TGTGCCAGCTCACCTGGACAGAACACTGAAGCTTTCTTT
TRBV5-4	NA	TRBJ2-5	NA	CASSPGRPDQEETQYF	TGTGCCAGCAGCCCGGGGAGGCCAGACCAGGAAGAGACCCAGTACTTC
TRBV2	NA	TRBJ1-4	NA	CASSGGGSQEKLFF	TGTGCCAGCAGTGGAGGGGGTTCCCAGGAAAAACTGTTTTTT
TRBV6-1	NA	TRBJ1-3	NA	CASSGGTGGSGNTIYF	TGTGCCAGCAGTGGGGGGACGGGGGGCTCTGGAAACACCATATATTTT
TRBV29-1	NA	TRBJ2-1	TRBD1	CSSTGTGGMDEQFF	TGCAGCTCAACCGGGACAGGGGGTATGGATGAGCAGTTCTTC
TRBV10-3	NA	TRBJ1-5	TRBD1	CAISDSDRGYQPQHF	TGTGCCATCAGTGATTCGGACAGGGGGTATCAGCCCCAGCATTTT
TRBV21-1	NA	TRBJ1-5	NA	CASSKRPTGDLNQPQHF	TGTGCCAGCAGCAAACGACCCACAGGGGACTTAAATCAGCCCCAGCATTTT
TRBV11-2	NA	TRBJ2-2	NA	CASSLSPHDGELFF	TGTGCCAGCAGCCTATCACCACATGACGGGGAGCTGTTTTTT
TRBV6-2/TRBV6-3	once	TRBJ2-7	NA	CASSYGRTSYEQYF	TGTGCCAGCAGTTATGGTAGGACAAGCTACGAGCAGTACTTC